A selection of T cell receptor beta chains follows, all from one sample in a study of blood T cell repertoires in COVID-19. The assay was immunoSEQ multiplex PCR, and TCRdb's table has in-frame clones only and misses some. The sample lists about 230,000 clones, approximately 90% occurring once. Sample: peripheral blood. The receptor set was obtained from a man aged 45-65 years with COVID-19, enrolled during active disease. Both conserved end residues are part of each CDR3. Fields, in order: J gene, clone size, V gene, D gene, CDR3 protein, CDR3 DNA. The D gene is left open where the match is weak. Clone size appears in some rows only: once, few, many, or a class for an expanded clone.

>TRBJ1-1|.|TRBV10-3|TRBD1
CAITRDRGNTEAFF
TGTGCCATCACGAGGGACAGGGGCAACACTGAAGCTTTCTTT
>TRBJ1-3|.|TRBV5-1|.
CASSRDGSSGNTIYF
TGCGCCAGCAGCCGGGACGGGAGCTCTGGAAACACCATATATTTT
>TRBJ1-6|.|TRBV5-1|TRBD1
CASSETQGANSPLHF
TGCGCCAGCAGCGAAACACAGGGGGCTAATTCACCCCTCCACTTT
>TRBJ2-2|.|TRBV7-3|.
CASSLRSDTGELFF
TGTGCCAGCAGCTTACGATCAGATACCGGGGAGCTGTTTTTT
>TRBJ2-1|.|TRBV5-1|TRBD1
CASSLGPGQENNEQFF
TGCGCCAGCAGCTTGGGGCCGGGACAGGAGAACAATGAGCAGTTCTTC
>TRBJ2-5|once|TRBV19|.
CASSIGQGSYQETQYF
TGTGCCAGTAGTATTGGGCAGGGTTCGTACCAAGAGACCCAGTACTTC
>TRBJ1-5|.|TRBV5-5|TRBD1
CASSLRPGQGSNQPQHF
TGTGCCAGCAGCTTGAGGCCGGGACAGGGGAGCAATCAGCCCCAGCATTTT
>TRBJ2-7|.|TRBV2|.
CASSLQTRQYF
TGTGCCAGCAGTTTACAGACCCGGCAGTACTTC
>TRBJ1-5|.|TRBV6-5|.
CASSYSGTSLSQPQHF
TGTGCCAGCAGTTACTCAGGGACATCTTTGAGTCAGCCCCAGCATTTT
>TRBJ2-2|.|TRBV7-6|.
CASSLLVVTANTGELFF
TGTGCCAGCAGCTTACTAGTAGTGACAGCGAACACCGGGGAGCTGTTTTTT
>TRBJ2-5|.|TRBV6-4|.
CASSDQAGSGRETQYF
TGTGCCAGCAGTGACCAGGCTGGGTCAGGGCGGGAGACCCAGTACTTC
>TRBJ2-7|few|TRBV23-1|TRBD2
CASSQTREVGSYEQYF
TGCGCCAGCAGTCAAACCCGGGAGGTTGGCAGCTACGAGCAGTACTTC
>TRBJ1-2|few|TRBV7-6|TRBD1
CASSFNVGRGRTYGYTF
TGTGCCAGCAGCTTCAACGTTGGCAGGGGGCGGACCTATGGCTACACCTTC
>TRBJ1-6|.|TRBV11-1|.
CASRPQGSYNSPLHF
TGTGCCAGCAGACCACAGGGATCCTATAATTCACCCCTCCACTTT
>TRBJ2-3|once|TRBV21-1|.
CASRPRVGGCTDTQYF
TGTGCCAGCAGACCCCGGGTCGGCGGTTGCACAGATACGCAGTATTTT
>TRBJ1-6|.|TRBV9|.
CASSVGRTNGGSPLHF
TGTGCCAGCAGCGTAGGACGGACAAACGGGGGTTCACCCCTCCACTTT
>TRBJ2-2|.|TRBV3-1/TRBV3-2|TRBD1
CASSRTGKFGELFF
TGTGCCAGCAGCCGGACAGGGAAGTTCGGGGAGCTGTTTTTT
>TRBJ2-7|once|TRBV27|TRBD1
CASRTGGYEQYF
TGTGCCAGCAGAACAGGGGGCTACGAGCAGTACTTC
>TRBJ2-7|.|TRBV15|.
CATSSGYYEQYF
TGTGCCACCAGCTCAGGGTACTACGAGCAGTACTTC
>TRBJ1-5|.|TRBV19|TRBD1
CASSIDPLQGTPQHF
TGTGCCAGTAGTATAGACCCCTTACAGGGGACCCCCCAGCATTTT
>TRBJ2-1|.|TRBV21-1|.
CASSKLLAGADSYNEQFF
TGTGCCAGCAGCAAGCTACTAGCGGGAGCCGATTCCTACAATGAGCAGTTCTTC
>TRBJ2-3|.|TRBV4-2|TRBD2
CASSQGLAGMTDTQYF
TGTGCCAGCAGCCAGGGTCTAGCGGGAATGACAGATACGCAGTATTTT
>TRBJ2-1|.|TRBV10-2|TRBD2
CASSDRLRAGGAYNEQFF
TGCGCCAGCAGTGACAGGTTGAGGGCGGGAGGGGCCTACAATGAGCAGTTCTTC
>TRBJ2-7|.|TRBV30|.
CAWSAGGAYEQYF
TGTGCCTGGAGTGCTGGAGGGGCCTACGAGCAGTACTTC
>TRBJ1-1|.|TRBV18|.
CASSPQTVEGNTEAFF
TGTGCCAGCTCACCGCAAACGGTAGAGGGGAACACTGAAGCTTTCTTT
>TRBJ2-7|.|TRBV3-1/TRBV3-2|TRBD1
CASRGQENYEQYF
TGTGCCAGCAGGGGACAGGAAAACTACGAGCAGTACTTC
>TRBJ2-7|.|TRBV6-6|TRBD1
CASSYSGQSYEQYF
TGTGCCAGCAGTTACTCGGGACAGTCCTACGAGCAGTACTTC
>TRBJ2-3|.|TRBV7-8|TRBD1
CASSSGTEQGYTDTQYF
TGTGCCAGCAGCTCAGGGACCGAACAGGGGTACACAGATACGCAGTATTTT
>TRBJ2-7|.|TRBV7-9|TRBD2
CASSPRTSGRGNEQYF
TGTGCCAGCAGCCCTCGGACTAGCGGGAGGGGCAACGAGCAGTACTTC
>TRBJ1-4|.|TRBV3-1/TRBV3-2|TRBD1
CASSQAGTGANEKLFF
TGTGCCAGCAGCCAGGCCGGGACAGGGGCTAATGAAAAACTGTTTTTT
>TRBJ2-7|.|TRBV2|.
CASRLQGQSYEQYF
TGTGCCAGCAGACTACAGGGCCAGTCCTACGAGCAGTACTTC
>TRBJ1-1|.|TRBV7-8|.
CASSLTSMNTEAFF
TGTGCCAGCAGCCTAACAAGTATGAACACTGAAGCTTTCTTT
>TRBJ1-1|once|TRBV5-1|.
CASTRGNMNTEAFF
TGCGCCAGCACCCGGGGGAACATGAACACTGAAGCTTTCTTT
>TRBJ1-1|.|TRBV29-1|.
CSVEAPGKNTEAFF
TGCAGCGTTGAAGCTCCAGGGAAGAACACTGAAGCTTTCTTT
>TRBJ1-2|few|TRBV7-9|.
CASSLVKGNYGYTF
TGTGCCAGCAGCTTAGTTAAGGGGAACTATGGCTACACCTTC
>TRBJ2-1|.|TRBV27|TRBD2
CASSPLAGGAGEQFF
TGTGCCAGCAGCCCCCTAGCGGGAGGCGCGGGTGAGCAGTTCTTC
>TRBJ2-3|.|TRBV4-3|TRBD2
CASSQSGTSGADTQYF
TGCGCCAGCAGCCAGTCCGGGACTAGCGGGGCAGATACGCAGTATTTT
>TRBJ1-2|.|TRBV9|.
CASSVDGGSVSYGYTF
TGTGCCAGCAGCGTAGATGGGGGCAGTGTTTCCTATGGCTACACCTTC
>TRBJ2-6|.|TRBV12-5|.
CASGLSTGANVLTF
TGTGCTAGTGGTCTCTCTACTGGGGCCAACGTCCTGACTTTC
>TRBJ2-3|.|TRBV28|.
CASSLSRDTQYF
TGTGCCAGCAGTTTATCGAGAGATACGCAGTATTTT